This passage covers 27 T cell receptor beta chains from one sample sequenced in a study of T cell clones after liver transplantation. Sequencing was performed with immunoSEQ multiplex PCR; in TCRdb, only in-frame clones are kept and a portion is missing. The sample comprises 98,000 or so clones, around 86% of which are singletons, and about 0.89% rests with the top ten. The material sequenced was CD4+ T cells from blood, taken before liver transplant. These TCRs come from a human donor who received a liver transplant.

This chain joins TRBV7-3 and TRBJ1-1; D remains unclear. Germline-derived CDR1 and CDR2 are SGHTA and FQGTGA. The V and J ends lost 5 bases and 5 bases respectively, with 12 bases between them. There are 13 residues in the CDR3. DNA for the CDR3: TGTGCCAGCAGCCCGCGGGCCGGGACTGAAGCTTTCTTT. Protein: CASSPRAGTEAFF.

This chain connects TRBV19 to TRBJ2-7; no reliable D call. Germline assignment: CDR1 LNHDA and CDR2 SQIVND (reference sequence). V was clipped by 9 bases and J by 9 bases, with 9 bases between them. CDR3 length: 9 residues. CDR3 DNA: TGTGCCAGACAGTCGGGGCAGTACTTC. This translates into CARQSGQYF.

J is TRBJ1-3 and V is TRBV29-1; no clear D. CDR1 and CDR2 (germline): SQVTM, ANQGSEA. The CDR3 extends over 13 amino acids. V lost 7 bases and J 2 bases, leaving 12 bases between the germline ends. The CDR3, as DNA: TGCAGCGCTATTATATTAGCTGGAAACACCATATATTTT. It codes for CSAIILAGNTIYF.

The V gene is TRBV18, the J gene TRBJ1-5; unclear D gene. This CDR3 spans 15 amino acids. Between the trimmed V and J ends, which lost 0 bases and 0 bases, there was a span of 6 bases. Looked up from germline, CDR1 is KGHSH and CDR2 is LQKENI. The chain's CDR3 is CASSPPSSSNQPQHF. The CDR3 bases are TGTGCCAGCTCACCACCAAGCAGTAGCAATCAGCCCCAGCATTTT.

This chain uses TRBV12-5 with TRBJ1-5; D gene unclear. This CDR3 has 13 amino acids. V lost 1 base and J lost 7, with 8 bases in between. CDR1 and CDR2 from the germline V gene are LGHNT and FRNRAP. CDR3 region: CASGLEVRQPQHF. The CDR3 DNA reads as TGTGCTAGTGGTTTGGAGGTTAGGCAGCCCCAGCATTTT.

The chain is built from TRBV19 and TRBJ2-5; D gene ambiguous. The ends were cut back, 4 bases at V and 5 bases at J, with 5 bases in the middle. The CDR3 extends over 11 amino acids. Germline V gives CDR1 LNHDA, CDR2 SQIVND (reference sequence). The CDR3 DNA is TGTGCCAGTAGTAGTGGCGAGACCCAGTACTTC. Translated, it gives CASSSGETQYF.

CDR3: CASSPTGSSAKITEAFF. CDR3 bases: TGTGCCAGCAGCCCGACAGGTTCGTCGGCTAAGATCACTGAAGCTTTCTTT. The J gene is TRBJ1-1, the V gene TRBV7-9, with a weak D call TRBD1 (6 bases). CDR1 and CDR2 (germline): SEHNR, FQNEAQ (reference sequence). The CDR3 extends over 17 amino acids. V lost 5 bases, J lost 4 bases, and 23 bases lay in between.

This chain links TRBV2 with TRBJ2-1; 9 positions agree with TRBD2. Germline CDR1 reads SNHLY; CDR2 reads FYNNEI. The V segment lost 7 bases and the J segment 7 bases; nucleotides outside the gene matches: 2. The CDR3 covers 12 residues. The CDR3, as DNA: TGTGCCAGCATGCTAGCGGGGAATGAGCAGTTCTTC. Its translation: CASMLAGNEQFF.

This clone appeared a single time. The rearrangement joins TRBV7-2 to TRBJ2-5; tentative D call: TRBD2 (7 bases). Trimming cost V 4 bases and J 5 bases, with 23 bases left between them. Germline loops: CDR1 SGHTA, CDR2 FQGNSA. The CDR3 is 17 residues long. The CDR3 spells CASSSQGPGGKKETQYF. The CDR3 coding sequence is TGTGCCAGCAGCTCCCAGGGGCCCGGGGGGAAGAAGGAGACCCAGTACTTC.

V gene TRBV5-1 combines with J gene TRBJ2-3; D uncertain. The CDR3 loop spans 14 amino acids. V shed 5 bases and J shed 4 bases, with 14 bases lying between them. Looked up from germline, CDR1 is SGHRS and CDR2 is YFSETQ. CDR3: CASSPPAKPDTQYF. The DNA for the CDR3 is TGCGCCAGCAGTCCCCCCGCGAAGCCAGATACGCAGTATTTT.

The chain uses TRBV6-5 and TRBJ1-1; 10 bases map to TRBD1. Germline lookup yields CDR1 MNHEY and CDR2 SVGAGI. The CDR3 sequence is 15 residues long. V lost 2 bases, J lost 7 bases, and 7 bases stayed unmatched. DNA of the CDR3: TGTGCCAGCAGTTACGCCCGGAGGACAGGGGGTGAAGCTTTCTTT. Protein product: CASSYARRTGGEAFF.

V and J are TRBV2 and TRBJ2-3; 8 bases map to TRBD2. The length of the CDR3 is 14 residues. The germline V gene encodes CDR1 SNHLY and CDR2 FYNNEI. The V gene end was trimmed by 1 base and the J gene end by 4 bases; junction bases not matched to a gene: 1. The CDR3 DNA is TGTGCCAGCAGTGAAGGACTAGCGTCAGATACGCAGTATTTT. This encodes CASSEGLASDTQYF.

The J gene is TRBJ2-5, the V gene TRBV5-1; D unclear. The DNA end is more similar to TRBJ2-7, so the J call may be wrong. CDR1 and CDR2 from the germline V gene are SGHRS and YFSETQ. This CDR3 comprises 11 residues. The CDR3 reads CASSALDEQYF. The CDR3 DNA follows: TGCGCCAGCAGTGCTTTGGACGAGCAGTACTTC.

This clone was seen just once. The chain uses TRBV5-1 and TRBJ2-7, with a tentative D call TRBD2 (6 bases). The CDR3 is made up of 14 amino acids. Germline loops: CDR1 SGHRS, CDR2 YFSETQ. V was cut by 2 bases and J by 5 bases, with 14 bases left in between. The CDR3 reads CASSFGGVSHEQYF. DNA of the CDR3: TGCGCCAGCAGCTTTGGAGGGGTTAGCCACGAGCAGTACTTC.

This sequence joins TRBV19 and TRBJ1-6; 8 positions match TRBD1. The J segment lost 8 bases and the V segment lost 11 bases, leaving 8 bases of the junction unmatched. CDR1 is LNHDA, CDR2 SQIVND, per germline (reference sequence). This CDR3 is 13 amino acids long. CDR3 nucleotide sequence: TGTGCCTCGGGGACAGGAGCGTATTCACCCCTCCACTTT. Translated: CASGTGAYSPLHF.

The table lists this clone with a count of one. V gene TRBV7-2 combines with J gene TRBJ2-3, with D perhaps being TRBD1 or TRBD2 (5 bases each). The CDR3 extends over 14 amino acids. Trimming cost V 4 bases and J 0 bases, with 8 bases left between them. Germline V gene sequence: CDR1 SGHTA, CDR2 FQGNSA. In nucleotides, the CDR3 is TGTGCCAGCAGCTCCCGGGACAGCACAGATACGCAGTATTTT. Amino acid sequence: CASSSRDSTDTQYF.

Regarding this clone: Mismatch with germline at one junction end may stem from a read error. The chain links TRBV19 to TRBJ2-1, with D tentatively TRBD2 (7 bases). CDR1 is LNHDA and CDR2 is SQIVND in the germline V gene (reference sequence). This CDR3 contains 15 residues. The CDR3 loop reads CASSILGGQGNEQLF. The DNA of the CDR3 is TGTGCCAGTAGTATTCTCGGGGGGCAAGGAAATGAGCAGCTCTTC.

This chain connects TRBV7-9 to TRBJ2-3; the D gene is possibly TRBD2 (6 bases). V was pared by 3 bases and J by 6 bases, with 10 bases between. The CDR3 runs to 13 residues. The germline CDR1 and CDR2 sequences are SEHNR and FQNEAQ (reference sequence). The DNA for the CDR3 is TGTGCCAGCAGCTTGGCTGGAGGGGATACGCAGTATTTT. This gives the protein CASSLAGGDTQYF.

The V gene is TRBV19, the J gene TRBJ1-5; D gene ambiguous. From germline, CDR1 is LNHDA and CDR2 SQIVND (reference sequence). The CDR3 spans 15 residues. V lost 3 bases and J lost 2, with 11 bases in between. Written as DNA, the CDR3 is TGTGCCAGTAGTATCGAACAGAGGGGCAATCAGCCCCAGCATTTT. Its protein product is CASSIEQRGNQPQHF.

The chain joins TRBV5-1 to TRBJ1-4, with 8 positions matching TRBD1. There are 15 residues in the CDR3. Germline CDR1 reads SGHRS; CDR2 reads YFSETQ. The J segment lost 7 bases and the V segment lost 4 bases, leaving 9 bases of the junction unmatched. The CDR3 region has the DNA TGCGCCAGCAGCCCTCAACAGGGGGAAGGTGAAAAACTGTTTTTT. Encoded protein: CASSPQQGEGEKLFF.

The chain couples TRBV27 to TRBJ1-5; D is undetermined. The CDR3 runs 15 residues. V was shortened by 5 bases and J by 1 base, with 12 bases between the two germline ends. Germline CDR1 reads MNHEY; CDR2 reads SMNVEV (reference sequence). CDR3 protein: CASSPRGISNQPQHF. Written as DNA, the CDR3 is TGTGCCAGCAGTCCCCGAGGTATCAGCAATCAGCCCCAGCATTTT.

This chain connects TRBV5-6 to TRBJ2-1; D gene uncertain. V was clipped by 0 bases and J by 13 bases, with 5 bases between them. Germline lookup yields CDR1 SGHDT and CDR2 YYEEEE. The length of the CDR3 is 10 residues. CDR3 sequence reads: CASSLVAQFF. The CDR3 DNA reads TGTGCCAGCAGCTTGGTGGCTCAGTTCTTC.

The chain uses TRBV19 and TRBJ1-1; no clear D. The CDR3 has 14 residues. The germline V gene encodes CDR1 LNHDA and CDR2 SQIVND (reference sequence). The V and J ends lost 6 bases and 0 bases respectively, with 11 bases between them. In DNA, the CDR3 is TGTGCCAGTAGACCGAATGGTGTGAACACTGAAGCTTTCTTT. Its protein product is CASRPNGVNTEAFF. Full variable domain (outside the CDR3, taken from reference TRBV19 and TRBJ1-1): DGGITQSPKYLFRKEGQNVTLSCEQNLNHDAMYWYRQDPGQGLRLIYYSQIVNDFQKGDIAEGYSVSREKKESFPLTVTSAQKNPTAFYLCASRPNGVNTEAFFGQGTRLTVV.

This clone came up a few times. This chain links TRBV18 with TRBJ1-1; the D is unclear. The CDR3 is 14 residues long. The V and J ends lost 3 bases and 1 base respectively, with 9 bases between them. Germline V gives CDR1 KGHSH, CDR2 LQKENI. For the CDR3, the DNA is TGTGCCAGCTCACCGATGGCGGGGAACACTGAAGCTTTCTTT. It translates to CASSPMAGNTEAFF.

This clone was recorded once. This chain joins TRBV6-1 and TRBJ2-3, with D tentatively TRBD1 (5 bases). Germline loops: CDR1 MNHNS, CDR2 SASEGT. The CDR3 totals 15 residues. Trimming stripped 6 bases from V and 4 bases from J, with 17 bases between. The CDR3 protein is CASSPLQTRADTQYF. DNA of the CDR3: TGTGCCAGCAGCCCCCTTCAGACCAGGGCAGATACGCAGTATTTT.

The rearrangement joins TRBV5-1 to TRBJ1-1, with TRBD1 matching over 10 bases. The CDR3 is 15 residues long. J lost 5 bases, V lost 7 bases, and 11 bases had no gene match. Germline values: CDR1 SGHRS, CDR2 YFSETQ. The DNA of the CDR3 is TGCGCCAGCGCGCTCGACAGGGGGCGGCGGACTGAAGCTTTCTTT. Translation: CASALDRGRRTEAFF.

This chain joins TRBV28 and TRBJ2-1; D perhaps matches TRBD1 (6 bases). Looked up from germline, CDR1 is MDHEN and CDR2 is SYDVKM. The CDR3 has 15 residues. The V gene lost 2 bases and the J gene lost 4 bases, with 12 bases spanning the gap. The CDR3 is CASSLGGQLYNEQFF. In nucleotides, the CDR3 is TGTGCCAGCAGTTTAGGGGGACAACTTTACAATGAGCAGTTCTTC.